This TCR beta chain was identified in a study of HIV-infected children after antiretroviral therapy interruption. On the study more broadly: Four children interrupted treatment; four stayed on continuous treatment.

The CDR3 is 12 amino acids. V shed 0 bases and J shed 7 bases, with 5 bases lying between them. CDR1 LGHDT and CDR2 YNNKEL come from the germline V gene (reference sequence). This clonotype was picked up many times. Treatment in this sample: PENTA 11 planned treatment interruption arm or continuous ART arm. At least 24 weeks of at least three-drug ART, in children 2 to 15 years. At least 5 million viable PBMCs were required per cryopreserved sample. RNA-based 3' RACE libraries used unique molecular identifiers. Via MiXCR, TCRdb re-called the 3' RACE reads, giving one row per CDR3 protein. Counted here are approximately 95,000 distinct CDR3 sequences, 5.5% to 8.5% occurring once; the ten biggest clones make up roughly 1%.

The sequence came from a pool of human donors with HIV. The material was CD45RA+ CD4+ T cells from PBMCs, pooled from several time points, obtained from a donor given antiretroviral therapy, either interrupted or continuous. The subset denotes: naive CD4+ CD45RA+ CD45RO- T cells. The rearrangement joins TRBV3-1 to TRBJ2-3; D ambiguous. In DNA form, the CDR3 reads TGTGCCAGCAGCCAAGAAAGCTATACGCAGTATTTT. It translates to CASSQESYTQYF.